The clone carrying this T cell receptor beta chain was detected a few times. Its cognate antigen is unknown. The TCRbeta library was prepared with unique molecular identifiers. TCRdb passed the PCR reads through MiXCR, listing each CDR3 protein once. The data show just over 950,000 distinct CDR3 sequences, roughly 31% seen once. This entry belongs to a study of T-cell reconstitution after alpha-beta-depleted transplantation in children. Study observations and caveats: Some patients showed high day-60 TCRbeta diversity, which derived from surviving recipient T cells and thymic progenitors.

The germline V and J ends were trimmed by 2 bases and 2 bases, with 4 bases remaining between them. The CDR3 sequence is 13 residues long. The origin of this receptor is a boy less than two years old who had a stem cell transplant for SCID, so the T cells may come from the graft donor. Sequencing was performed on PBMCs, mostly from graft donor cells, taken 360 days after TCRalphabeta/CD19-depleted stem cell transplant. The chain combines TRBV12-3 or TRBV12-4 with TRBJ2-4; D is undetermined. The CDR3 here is CASSLIPKNIQYF. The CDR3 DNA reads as TGTGCCAGCAGTTTAATTCCCAAAAACATTCAGTACTTC.